This TCR beta chain is drawn from a study of T cells in Graves' hyperthyroidism and ophthalmopathy. Across the whole study: Peripheral blood samples were taken at initial diagnosis, prior to any treatment.

Authors of the study amplified TCR beta CDR3 regions from RNA transcripts. The HTBI set primed first-round TCR CDR3 RT-PCR. TCRdb re-called the multiplex PCR reads through MiXCR, storing one row per CDR3 protein. Of hundreds of thousands of distinct CDR3 sequences in the sample, approximately 15% are singletons; the top ten hold about 14%. This clonotype turned up a few times. V gave up 6 bases and J gave up 5 bases, with 23 bases separating them. Germline V gives CDR1 MDHEN, CDR2 SYDVKM. The CDR3 is made up of 17 amino acids. The genes are TRBV28 and TRBJ1-5; no definite D call. The receptor was derived from a woman in her thirties or forties with Graves' hyperthyroidism. The sample consisted of blood. The DNA of the CDR3 is TGTGCCAGCAGCAACACCCGCCTAGCAGGTTTAGATCAGCCCCAGCATTTT. Translating it yields CASSNTRLAGLDQPQHF.